This T cell receptor (beta chain) comes out of a study of vaccination and CD4 T cells after COVID-19. Study details: Convalescent cases consisted of six males and four females, of whom two were Hispanic. Collection of post-COVID samples occurred a median 101 days after diagnosis, spanning a range of 35 to 161. From HCoV-229E, HCoV-OC43, HCoV-NL63 and SARS-CoV-2, overlapping spike peptides were used to stimulate the cells.

Treatment reported: roughly 11-day PBMC culture with coronavirus spike peptide pools or control peptides (ViraFEST assay). For this clonotype: Antigen specificity is unknown.

An Oncomine TCR Beta short-read assay was used to sequence the DNA from cultured CD4+ T cells. One entry per CDR3 protein results from TCRdb running MiXCR on the PCR reads. The sample contains under 15,000 distinct CDR3 sequences, 44% of which appear only once. The CDR3 length is 11 residues. Deletions cut 7 bases from V and 8 bases from J, with 11 bases between. The germline V gene has CDR1 MDHEN and CDR2 SYDVKM. V and J are TRBV28 and TRBJ1-2, with a tentative D call TRBD1 (5 bases). The sample consisted of CD4+ T cells from blood, cultured in vitro. This TCR was sampled from a human donor who had recovered from COVID-19. The DNA of the CDR3 is TGTGCCAGCACTGAGGGGAGGGGCTACACCTTC. Its translation is CASTEGRGYTF.